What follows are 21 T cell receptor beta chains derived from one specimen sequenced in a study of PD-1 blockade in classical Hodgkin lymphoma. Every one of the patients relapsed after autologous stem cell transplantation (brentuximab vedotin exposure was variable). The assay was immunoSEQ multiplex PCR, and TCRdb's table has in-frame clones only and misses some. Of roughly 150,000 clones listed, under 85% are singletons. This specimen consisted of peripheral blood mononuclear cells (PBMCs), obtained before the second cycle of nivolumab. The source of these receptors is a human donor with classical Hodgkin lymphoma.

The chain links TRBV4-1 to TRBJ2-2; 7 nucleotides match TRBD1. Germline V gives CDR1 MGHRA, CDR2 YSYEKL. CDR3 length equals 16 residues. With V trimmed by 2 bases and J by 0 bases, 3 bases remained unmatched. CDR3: CASSQTGQPNTGELFF. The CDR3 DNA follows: TGCGCCAGCAGCCAAACGGGACAGCCGAACACCGGGGAGCTGTTTTTT.

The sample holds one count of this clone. The CDR3: CAPPGYSNQPQHF. The CDR3 DNA sequence: TGTGCCCCCCCCGGGTATAGCAATCAGCCCCAGCATTTT. This sequence joins TRBV5-3 and TRBJ1-5; D unresolved. TRBV5-3 is treated as an ORF (open reading frame) with a function not yet certain. Deletions cut 10 bases from V and 0 bases from J, with 11 bases between. The CDR3 has 13 residues.

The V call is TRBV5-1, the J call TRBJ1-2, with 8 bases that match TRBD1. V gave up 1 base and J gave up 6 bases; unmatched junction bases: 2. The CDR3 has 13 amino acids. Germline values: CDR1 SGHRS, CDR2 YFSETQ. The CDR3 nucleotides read TGCGCCAGCAGCTTGAACAGGGGGGATGGCTACACCTTC. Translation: CASSLNRGDGYTF. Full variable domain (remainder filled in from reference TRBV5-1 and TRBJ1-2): KAGVTQTPRYLIKTRGQQVTLSCSPISGHRSVSWYQQTPGQGLQFLFEYFSETQRNKGNFPGRFSGRQFSNSRSEMNVSTLELGDSALYLCASSLNRGDGYTFGSGTRLTVV.

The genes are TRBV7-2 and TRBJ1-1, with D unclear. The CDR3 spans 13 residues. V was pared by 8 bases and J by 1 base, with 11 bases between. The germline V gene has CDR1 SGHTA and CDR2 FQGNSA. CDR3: CASLRQPNTEAFF. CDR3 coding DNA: TGTGCCAGCTTAAGGCAGCCGAACACTGAAGCTTTCTTT.

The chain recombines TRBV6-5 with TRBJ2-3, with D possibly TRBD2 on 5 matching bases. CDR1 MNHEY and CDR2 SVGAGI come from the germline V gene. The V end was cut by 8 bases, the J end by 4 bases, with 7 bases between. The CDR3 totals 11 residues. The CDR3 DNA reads TGTGCCAGCGGAGGTGCAGATACGCAGTATTTT. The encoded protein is CASGGADTQYF.

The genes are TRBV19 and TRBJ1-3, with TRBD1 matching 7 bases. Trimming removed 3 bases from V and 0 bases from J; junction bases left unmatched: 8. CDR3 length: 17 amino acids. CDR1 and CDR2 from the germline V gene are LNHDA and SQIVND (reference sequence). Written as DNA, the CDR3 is TGTGCCAGTAGTATGCCGTCTTGGGACAGCTCTGGAAACACCATATATTTT. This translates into CASSMPSWDSSGNTIYF.

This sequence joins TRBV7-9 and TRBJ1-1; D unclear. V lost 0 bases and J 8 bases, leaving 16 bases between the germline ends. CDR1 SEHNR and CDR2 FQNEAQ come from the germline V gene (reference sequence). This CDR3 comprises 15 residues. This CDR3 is CASSLAFSGSEEAFF. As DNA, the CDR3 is TGTGCCAGCAGCTTAGCGTTTAGTGGTTCCGAGGAAGCTTTCTTT.

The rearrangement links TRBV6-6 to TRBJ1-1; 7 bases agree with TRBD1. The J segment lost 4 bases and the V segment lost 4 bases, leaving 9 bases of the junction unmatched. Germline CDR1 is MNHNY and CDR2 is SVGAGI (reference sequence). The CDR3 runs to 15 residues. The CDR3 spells CASSSMTGTGTEAFF. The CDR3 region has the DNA TGTGCCAGCAGTTCAATGACAGGGACGGGCACTGAAGCTTTCTTT.

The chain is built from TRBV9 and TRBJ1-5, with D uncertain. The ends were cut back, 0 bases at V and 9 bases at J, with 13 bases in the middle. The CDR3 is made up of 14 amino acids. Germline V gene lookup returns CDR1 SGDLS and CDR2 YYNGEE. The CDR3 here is CASSVEAASGPQHF. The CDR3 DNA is TGTGCCAGCAGCGTAGAGGCAGCATCAGGGCCCCAGCATTTT.

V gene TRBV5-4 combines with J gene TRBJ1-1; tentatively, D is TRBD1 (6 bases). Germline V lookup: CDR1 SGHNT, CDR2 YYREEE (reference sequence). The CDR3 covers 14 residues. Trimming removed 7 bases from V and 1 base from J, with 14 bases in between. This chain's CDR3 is CASLPRGSNTEAFF. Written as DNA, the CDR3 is TGTGCCAGCCTACCCAGGGGTTCGAACACTGAAGCTTTCTTT.

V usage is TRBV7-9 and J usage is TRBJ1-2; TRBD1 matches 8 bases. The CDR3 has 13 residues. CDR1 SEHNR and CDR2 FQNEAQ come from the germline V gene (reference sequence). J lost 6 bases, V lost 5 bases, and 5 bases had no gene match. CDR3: CASSPRGPHGYTF. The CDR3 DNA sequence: TGTGCCAGCAGCCCCAGGGGGCCCCATGGCTACACCTTC.

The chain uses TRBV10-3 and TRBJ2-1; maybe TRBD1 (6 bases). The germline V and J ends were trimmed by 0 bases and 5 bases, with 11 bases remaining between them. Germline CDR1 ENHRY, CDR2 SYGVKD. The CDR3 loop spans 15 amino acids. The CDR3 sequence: CAISESVKGDNEQFF. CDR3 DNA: TGTGCCATCAGTGAGTCGGTAAAGGGGGACAATGAGCAGTTCTTC.

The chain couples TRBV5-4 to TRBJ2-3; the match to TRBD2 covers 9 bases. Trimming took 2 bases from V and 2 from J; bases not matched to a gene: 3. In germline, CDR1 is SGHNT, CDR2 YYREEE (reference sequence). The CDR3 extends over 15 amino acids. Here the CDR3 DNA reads TGTGCCAGCAGCTTTACTAGCGGGTACACAGATACGCAGTATTTT. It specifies CASSFTSGYTDTQYF.

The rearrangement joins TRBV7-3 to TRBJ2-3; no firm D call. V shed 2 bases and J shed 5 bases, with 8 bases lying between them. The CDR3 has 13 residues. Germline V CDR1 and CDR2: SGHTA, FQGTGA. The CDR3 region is CASSLVDQDTQYF. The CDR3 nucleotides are TGTGCCAGCAGCTTAGTTGACCAAGATACGCAGTATTTT.

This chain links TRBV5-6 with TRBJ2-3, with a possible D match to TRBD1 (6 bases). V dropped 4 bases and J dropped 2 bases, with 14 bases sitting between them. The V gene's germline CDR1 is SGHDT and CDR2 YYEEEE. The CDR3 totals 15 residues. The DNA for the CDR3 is TGTGCCAGCAGCCTAGGACAGCCAGACACAGATACGCAGTATTTT. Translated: CASSLGQPDTDTQYF.

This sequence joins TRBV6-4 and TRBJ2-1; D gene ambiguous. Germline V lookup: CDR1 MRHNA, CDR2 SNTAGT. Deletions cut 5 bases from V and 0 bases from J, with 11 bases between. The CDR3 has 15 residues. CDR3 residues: CASSQFVGSYNEQFF. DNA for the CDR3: TGTGCCAGCAGTCAGTTCGTTGGCTCCTACAATGAGCAGTTCTTC.

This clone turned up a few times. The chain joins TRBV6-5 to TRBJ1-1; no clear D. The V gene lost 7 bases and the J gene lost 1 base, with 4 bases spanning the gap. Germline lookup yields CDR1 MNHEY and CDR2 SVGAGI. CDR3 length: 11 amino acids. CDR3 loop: CASMKNTEAFF. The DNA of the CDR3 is TGTGCCAGCATGAAGAACACTGAAGCTTTCTTT.

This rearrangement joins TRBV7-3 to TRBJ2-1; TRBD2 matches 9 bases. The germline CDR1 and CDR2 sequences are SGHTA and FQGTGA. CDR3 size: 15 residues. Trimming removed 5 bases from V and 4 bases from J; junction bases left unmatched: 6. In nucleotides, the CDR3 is TGTGCCAGCAGCGCAGGACTAGCGTTGTACAATGAGCAGTTCTTC. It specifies CASSAGLALYNEQFF.

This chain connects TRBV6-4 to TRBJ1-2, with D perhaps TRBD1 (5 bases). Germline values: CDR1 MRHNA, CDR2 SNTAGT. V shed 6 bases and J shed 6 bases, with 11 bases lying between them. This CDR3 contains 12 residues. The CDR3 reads CASSRGGDGYTF. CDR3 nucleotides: TGTGCCAGCAGCCGCGGGGGGGATGGCTACACCTTC.

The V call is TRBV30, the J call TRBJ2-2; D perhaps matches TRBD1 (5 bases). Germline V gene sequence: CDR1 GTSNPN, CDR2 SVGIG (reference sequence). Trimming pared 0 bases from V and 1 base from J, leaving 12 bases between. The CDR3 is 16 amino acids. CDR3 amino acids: CAWSVLGQGNTGELFF. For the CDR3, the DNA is TGTGCCTGGAGTGTACTCGGGCAGGGGAACACCGGGGAGCTGTTTTTT.

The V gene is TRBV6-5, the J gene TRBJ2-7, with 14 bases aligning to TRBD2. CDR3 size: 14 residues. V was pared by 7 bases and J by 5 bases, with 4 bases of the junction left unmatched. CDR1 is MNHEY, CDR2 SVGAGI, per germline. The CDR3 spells CASTGGLAGDEQYF. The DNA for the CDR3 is TGTGCCAGCACCGGGGGACTAGCGGGAGACGAGCAGTACTTC.